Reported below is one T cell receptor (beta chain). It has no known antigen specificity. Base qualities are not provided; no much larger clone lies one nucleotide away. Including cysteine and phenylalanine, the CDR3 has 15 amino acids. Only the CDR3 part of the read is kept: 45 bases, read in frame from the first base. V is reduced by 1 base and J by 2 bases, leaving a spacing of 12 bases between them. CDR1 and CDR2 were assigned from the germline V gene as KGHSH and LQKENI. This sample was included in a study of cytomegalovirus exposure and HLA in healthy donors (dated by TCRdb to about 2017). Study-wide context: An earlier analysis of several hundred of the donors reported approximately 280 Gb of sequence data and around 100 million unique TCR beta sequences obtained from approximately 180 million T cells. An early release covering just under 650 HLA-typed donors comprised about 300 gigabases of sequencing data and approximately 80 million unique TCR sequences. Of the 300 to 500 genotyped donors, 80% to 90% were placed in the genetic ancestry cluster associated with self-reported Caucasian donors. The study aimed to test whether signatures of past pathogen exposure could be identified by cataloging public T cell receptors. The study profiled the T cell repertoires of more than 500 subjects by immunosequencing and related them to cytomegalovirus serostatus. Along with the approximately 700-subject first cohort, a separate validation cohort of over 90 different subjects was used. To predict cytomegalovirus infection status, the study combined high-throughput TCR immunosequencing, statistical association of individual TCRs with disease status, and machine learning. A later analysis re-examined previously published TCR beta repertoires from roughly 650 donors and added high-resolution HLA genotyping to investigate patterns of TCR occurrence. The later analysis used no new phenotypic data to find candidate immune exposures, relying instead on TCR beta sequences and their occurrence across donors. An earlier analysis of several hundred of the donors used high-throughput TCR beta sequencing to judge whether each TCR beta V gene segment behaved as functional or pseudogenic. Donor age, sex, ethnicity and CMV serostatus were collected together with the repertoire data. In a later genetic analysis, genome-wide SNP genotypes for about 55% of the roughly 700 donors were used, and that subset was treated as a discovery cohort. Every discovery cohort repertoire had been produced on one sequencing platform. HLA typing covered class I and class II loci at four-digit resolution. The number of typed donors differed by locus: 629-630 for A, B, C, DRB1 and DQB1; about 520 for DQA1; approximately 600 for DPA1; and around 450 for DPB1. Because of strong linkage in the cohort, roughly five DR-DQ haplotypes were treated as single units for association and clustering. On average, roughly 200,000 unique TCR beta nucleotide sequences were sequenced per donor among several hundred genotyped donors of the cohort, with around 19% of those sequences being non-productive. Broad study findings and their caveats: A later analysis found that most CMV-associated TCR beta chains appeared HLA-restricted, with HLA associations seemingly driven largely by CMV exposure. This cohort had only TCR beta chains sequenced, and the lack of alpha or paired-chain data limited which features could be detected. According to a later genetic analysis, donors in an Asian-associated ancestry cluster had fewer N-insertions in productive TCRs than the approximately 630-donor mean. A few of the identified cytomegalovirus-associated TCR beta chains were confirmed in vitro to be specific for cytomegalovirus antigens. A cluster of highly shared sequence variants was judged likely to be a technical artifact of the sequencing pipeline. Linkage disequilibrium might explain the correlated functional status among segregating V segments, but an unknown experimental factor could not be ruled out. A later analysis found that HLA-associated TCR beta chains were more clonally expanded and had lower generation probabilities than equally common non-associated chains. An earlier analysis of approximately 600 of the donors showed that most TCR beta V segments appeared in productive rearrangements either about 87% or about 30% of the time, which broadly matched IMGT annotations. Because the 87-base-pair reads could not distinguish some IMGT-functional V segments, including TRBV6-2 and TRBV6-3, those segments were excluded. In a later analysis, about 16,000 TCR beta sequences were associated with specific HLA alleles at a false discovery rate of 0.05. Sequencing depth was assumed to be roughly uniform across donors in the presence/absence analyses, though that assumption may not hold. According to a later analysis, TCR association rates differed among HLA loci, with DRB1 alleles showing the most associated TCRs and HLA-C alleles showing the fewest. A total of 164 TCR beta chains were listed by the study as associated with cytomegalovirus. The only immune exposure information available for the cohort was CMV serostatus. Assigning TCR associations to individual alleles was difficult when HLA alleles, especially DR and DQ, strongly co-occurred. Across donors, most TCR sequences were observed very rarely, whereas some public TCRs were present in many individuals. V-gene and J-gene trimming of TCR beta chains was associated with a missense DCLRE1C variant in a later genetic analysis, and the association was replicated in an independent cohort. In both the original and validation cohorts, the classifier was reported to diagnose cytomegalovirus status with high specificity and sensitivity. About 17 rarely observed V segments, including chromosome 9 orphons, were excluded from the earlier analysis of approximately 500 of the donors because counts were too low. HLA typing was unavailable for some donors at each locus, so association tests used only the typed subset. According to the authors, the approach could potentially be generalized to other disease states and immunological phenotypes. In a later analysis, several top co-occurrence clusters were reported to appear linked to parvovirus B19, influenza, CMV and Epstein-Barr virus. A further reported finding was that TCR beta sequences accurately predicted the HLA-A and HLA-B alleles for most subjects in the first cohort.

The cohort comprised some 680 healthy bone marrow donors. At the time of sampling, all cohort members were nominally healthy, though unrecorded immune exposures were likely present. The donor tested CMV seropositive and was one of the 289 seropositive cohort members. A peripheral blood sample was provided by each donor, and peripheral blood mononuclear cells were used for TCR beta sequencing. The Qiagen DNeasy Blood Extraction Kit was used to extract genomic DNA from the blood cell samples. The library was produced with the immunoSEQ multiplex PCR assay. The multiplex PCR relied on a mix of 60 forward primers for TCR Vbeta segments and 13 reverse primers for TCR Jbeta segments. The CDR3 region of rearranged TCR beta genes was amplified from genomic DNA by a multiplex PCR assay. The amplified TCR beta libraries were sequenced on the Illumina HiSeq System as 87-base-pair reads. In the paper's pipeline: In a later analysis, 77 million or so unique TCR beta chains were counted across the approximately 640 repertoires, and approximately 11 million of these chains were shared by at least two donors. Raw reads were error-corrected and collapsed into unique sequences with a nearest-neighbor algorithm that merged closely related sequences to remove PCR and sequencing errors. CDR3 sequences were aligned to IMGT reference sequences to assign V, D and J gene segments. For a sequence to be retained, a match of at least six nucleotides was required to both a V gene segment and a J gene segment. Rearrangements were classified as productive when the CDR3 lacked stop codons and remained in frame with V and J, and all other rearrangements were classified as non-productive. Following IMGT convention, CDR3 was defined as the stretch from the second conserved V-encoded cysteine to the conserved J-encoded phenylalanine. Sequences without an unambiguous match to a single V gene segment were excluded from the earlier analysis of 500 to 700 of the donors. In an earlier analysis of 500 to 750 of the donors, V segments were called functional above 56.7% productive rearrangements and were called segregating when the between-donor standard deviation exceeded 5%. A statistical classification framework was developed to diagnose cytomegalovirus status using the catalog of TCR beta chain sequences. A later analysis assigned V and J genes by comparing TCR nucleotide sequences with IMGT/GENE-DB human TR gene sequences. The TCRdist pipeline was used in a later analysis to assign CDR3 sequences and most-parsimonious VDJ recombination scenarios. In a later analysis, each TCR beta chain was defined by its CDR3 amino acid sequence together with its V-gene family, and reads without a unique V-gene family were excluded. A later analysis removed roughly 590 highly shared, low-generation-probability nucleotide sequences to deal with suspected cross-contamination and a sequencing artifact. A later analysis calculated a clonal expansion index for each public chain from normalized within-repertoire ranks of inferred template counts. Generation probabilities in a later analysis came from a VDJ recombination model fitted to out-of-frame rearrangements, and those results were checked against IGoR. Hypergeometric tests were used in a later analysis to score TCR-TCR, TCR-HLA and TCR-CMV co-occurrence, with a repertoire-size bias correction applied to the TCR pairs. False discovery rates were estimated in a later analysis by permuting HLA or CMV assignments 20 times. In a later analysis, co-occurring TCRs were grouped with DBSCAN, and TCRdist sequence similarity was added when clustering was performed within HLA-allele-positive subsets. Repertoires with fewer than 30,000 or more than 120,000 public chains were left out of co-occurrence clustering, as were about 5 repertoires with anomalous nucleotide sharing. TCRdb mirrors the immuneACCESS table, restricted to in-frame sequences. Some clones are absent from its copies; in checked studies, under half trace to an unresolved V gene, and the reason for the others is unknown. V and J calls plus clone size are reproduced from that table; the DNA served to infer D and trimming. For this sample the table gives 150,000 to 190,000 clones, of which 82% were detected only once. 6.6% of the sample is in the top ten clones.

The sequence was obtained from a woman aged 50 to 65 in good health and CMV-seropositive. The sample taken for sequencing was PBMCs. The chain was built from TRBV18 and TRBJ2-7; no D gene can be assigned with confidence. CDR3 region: CASSPRDTSAYEQYF. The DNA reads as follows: TGTGCCAGCTCACCACGTGACACCAGTGCCTACGAGCAGTACTTC.